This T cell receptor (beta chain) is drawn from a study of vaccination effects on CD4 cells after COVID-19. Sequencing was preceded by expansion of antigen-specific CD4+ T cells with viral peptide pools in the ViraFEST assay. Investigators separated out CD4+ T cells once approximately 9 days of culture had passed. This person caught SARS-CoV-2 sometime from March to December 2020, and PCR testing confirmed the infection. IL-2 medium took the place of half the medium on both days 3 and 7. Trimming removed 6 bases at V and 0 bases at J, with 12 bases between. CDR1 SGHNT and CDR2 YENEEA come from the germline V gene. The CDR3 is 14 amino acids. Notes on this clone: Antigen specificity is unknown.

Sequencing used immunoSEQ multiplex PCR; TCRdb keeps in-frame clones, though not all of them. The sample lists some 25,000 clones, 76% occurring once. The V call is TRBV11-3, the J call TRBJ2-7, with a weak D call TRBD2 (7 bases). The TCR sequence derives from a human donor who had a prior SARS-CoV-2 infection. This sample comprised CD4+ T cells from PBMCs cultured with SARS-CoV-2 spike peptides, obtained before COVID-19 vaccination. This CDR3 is CASSQGGDSYEQYF. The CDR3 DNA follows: TGTGCCAGCAGTCAAGGGGGGGACTCCTACGAGCAGTACTTC.